What follows is one T cell receptor (beta chain) and its context. TCRdb reprocessed the 5' RACE reads; each CDR3 protein has one entry and no DNA is given. The sample's table shows some 130,000 distinct CDR3 sequences. This sample was included in a study of monozygotic twins with inflammatory bowel disease. This CDR3 has 14 residues. V and J are TRBV12-3 or TRBV12-4 and TRBJ2-2; the TCRdb call, TRBD1, lacks DNA for checking. This receptor was identified in a human donor with ulcerative colitis or Crohn's disease, or a healthy co-twin of an affected twin (not recorded which). The sequencing sample was made of blood. The CDR3: CARRLGQNTGELFF.